These 26 T cell receptor beta chains were all obtained from the same sample, sequenced in a study of CD8+ T cells in alopecia areata (dated by TCRdb to the late 2010s). The library was produced with the immunoSEQ multiplex PCR assay. For TCR sequencing, RNA was extracted from every sample and reverse transcribed into cDNA to serve as template. TCRdb limited this immuneACCESS table to in-frame rearrangements with V and J called. A share of clones is missing; checked studies link under half to unresolved V genes, and the rest is unexplained. This sample gives 110,000 to 150,000 clones in total; roughly 61% of them show up just once. In total, the top ten clones hold 5% to 7% of the sample. Interpreted using the paper, the time point label stands for: baseline before oral tofacitinib. Sequencing was performed on CD4+ T cells sorted from blood, taken at week 0. The receptors stem from a human donor with alopecia areata.

The chain combines TRBV5-1 with TRBJ2-1; D call uncertain. The CDR3 spans 16 residues. CDR1 and CDR2 (germline): SGHRS, YFSETQ. Trimming removed 5 bases from V and 1 base from J, with 16 bases in between. CDR3 sequence: CASRKDTELSYNEQFF. For the CDR3, the DNA is TGCGCCAGCAGGAAAGATACAGAGCTTTCCTACAATGAGCAGTTCTTC.

The chain recombines TRBV25-1 with TRBJ1-2; weak D call: TRBD1 (5 bases). The CDR3 runs 13 residues. CDR1 and CDR2 from the germline V gene are MGHDK and SYGVNS. V lost 6 bases, J lost 3 bases, and 11 bases lay in between. CDR3 sequence reads: CASSESTDYGYTF. In DNA, the CDR3 is TGTGCCAGCAGCGAGTCGACAGACTATGGCTACACCTTC.

The CDR3 DNA reads as TGTGCCAGCTCCCCCTCCGAAACAGATTATTCACCCCTCCACTTT. Translated: CASSPSETDYSPLHF. The chain couples TRBV9 to TRBJ1-6; D is unclear. Germline CDR1 SGDLS, CDR2 YYNGEE. V dropped 7 bases and J dropped 8 bases, with 19 bases sitting between them. CDR3 length: 15 amino acids.

Details on this clone: Other DNA variants within this sample encode the same CDR3. The chain is built from TRBV29-1 and TRBJ2-2; D remains unclear. The CDR3 consists of 11 residues. Trimming took 4 bases from V and 2 from J, leaving 2 bases between them. Germline assignment: CDR1 SQVTM and CDR2 ANQGSEA. The CDR3 region is CSVGNTGELFF. CDR3 DNA: TGCAGCGTTGGTAACACCGGGGAGCTGTTTTTT.

The rearrangement links TRBV5-4 to TRBJ1-6; 8 bases line up with TRBD1. The trim removed 0 bases at V and 8 bases at J, leaving 7 bases unmatched. The CDR3 contains 16 residues. From germline, CDR1 is SGHNT and CDR2 YYREEE (reference sequence). For the CDR3, the DNA is TGTGCCAGCAGCTTGGCCGGGACAGGTGGGGATTCACCCCTCCACTTT. Protein product: CASSLAGTGGDSPLHF.

The chain has TRBV10-3 and TRBJ1-6; D not resolved. V was clipped by 7 bases and J by 8 bases, with 12 bases between them. This CDR3 is built from 13 residues. Germline CDR1 and CDR2: ENHRY and SYGVKD. DNA for the CDR3: TGTGCCATCAAGGGTGTGGTGGATTCACCCCTCCACTTT. Translating it yields CAIKGVVDSPLHF.

This clone has more than one count but fewer than ten. The genes are TRBV10-3 and TRBJ2-3; 8 positions agree with TRBD1. The CDR3 sequence is 14 residues long. Germline CDR1 reads ENHRY; CDR2 reads SYGVKD. The V and J ends lost 5 bases and 1 base, in that order; junction bases with no gene match: 2. CDR3 residues: CAISQQGGTDTQYF. The CDR3 DNA reads TGTGCCATCAGTCAACAGGGGGGCACAGATACGCAGTATTTT.

The gene calls are TRBV4-3 and TRBJ2-5, with TRBD2 matching over 9 bases. The CDR3 spans 17 residues. The junction had 14 bases not matched to a gene; V was cut back by 4 bases and J by 5 bases. In germline, CDR1 is LGHNA, CDR2 YSLEER. CDR3 nucleotides: TGCGCCAGCAGCCTGCATAATGGCGGGGGGGGCATGGAGACCCAGTACTTC. It yields the protein CASSLHNGGGGMETQYF.

V is TRBV5-1 and J is TRBJ1-2, with D perhaps TRBD1 (6 bases). The CDR3 totals 13 residues. Germline loops: CDR1 SGHRS, CDR2 YFSETQ. The germline V and J ends were trimmed by 0 bases and 9 bases, with 12 bases remaining between them. The CDR3: CASSLVAGDSYTF. Written as DNA, the CDR3 is TGCGCCAGCAGCTTGGTGGCAGGGGATAGCTACACCTTC.

The chain is built from TRBV30 and TRBJ1-2; D call uncertain. V lost 2 bases to trimming and J lost 2 bases, with 9 bases between them. CDR1 is GTSNPN, CDR2 SVGIG, per germline (reference sequence). The length of the CDR3 is 13 residues. In DNA, the CDR3 is TGTGCCTGGAGTCCAACCCGGAACTATGGCTACACCTTC. Residues: CAWSPTRNYGYTF.

This clone was found a few times. The chain combines TRBV30 with TRBJ2-7, with D possibly matching TRBD1 (6 bases). V shed 4 bases and J shed 3 bases, with 16 bases lying between them. Per germline, CDR1 GTSNPN and CDR2 SVGIG (reference sequence). The CDR3 runs to 14 residues. The CDR3 is CAWTRATGNYEQYF. The CDR3 nucleotides are TGTGCCTGGACAAGGGCGACAGGAAACTACGAGCAGTACTTC. Drawing the rest from reference TRBV30 and TRBJ2-7, the complete variable domain is SQTIHQWPATLVQPVGSPLSLECTVEGTSNPNLYWYRQAAGRGLQLLFYSVGIGQISSEVPQNLSASRPQDRQFILSSKKLLLSDSGFYLCAWTRATGNYEQYFGPGTRLTVT.

V usage is TRBV6-5 and J usage is TRBJ1-2; no reliable D call. Trimming left V 0 bases short and J 4 bases short, with 9 bases between. Germline V gene lookup returns CDR1 MNHEY and CDR2 SVGAGI. The CDR3 sequence is 14 residues long. The CDR3 sequence: CASSYSRAGYGYTF. CDR3 bases: TGTGCCAGCAGTTACTCCCGGGCGGGCTATGGCTACACCTTC.

The V gene is TRBV25-1, the J gene TRBJ2-6; tentatively, D is TRBD1 or TRBD2 (5 bases each). Germline V CDR1 and CDR2: MGHDK, SYGVNS. V lost 1 base to trimming and J lost 2 bases, with 9 bases between them. The CDR3 is 16 amino acids. This CDR3 is CASSESLGPGANVLTF. The CDR3 nucleotides are TGTGCCAGCAGTGAATCGCTGGGACCTGGGGCCAACGTCCTGACTTTC.

V is TRBV30 and J is TRBJ1-2; no definite D call. CDR3 size: 13 residues. In germline, CDR1 is GTSNPN, CDR2 SVGIG (reference sequence). Trimming took off 1 base at V and 0 bases at J, with 6 bases between the two ends. Here the CDR3 reads CAWSAIPNYGYTF. CDR3 DNA sequence: TGTGCCTGGAGTGCAATTCCTAACTATGGCTACACCTTC.

Here the CDR3 reads CASKTGDRQETQYF. The CDR3 DNA reads TGTGCCAGCAAGACAGGGGACCGCCAAGAGACCCAGTACTTC. The chain carries TRBV2 and TRBJ2-5, with TRBD1 identical over 8 bases. Germline V gene data show CDR1 as SNHLY and CDR2 as FYNNEI. V was clipped by 7 bases and J by 1 base; unmatched bases: 5. This CDR3 is built from 14 residues.

The chain combines TRBV7-2 with TRBJ2-3; D call uncertain. There are 11 residues in the CDR3. The germline V and J ends were trimmed by 2 bases and 9 bases, with 6 bases remaining between them. Germline loops: CDR1 SGHTA, CDR2 FQGNSA. The CDR3 here is CASSLRVTQYF. The CDR3, as DNA: TGTGCCAGCAGCTTACGGGTCACGCAGTATTTT.

In this sample, this clone turned up once. V usage is TRBV2 and J usage is TRBJ1-1, with a weak D call TRBD1 (5 bases). The CDR3 length is 13 residues. V shed 8 bases and J shed 6 bases, with 16 bases lying between them. Germline V gene data show CDR1 as SNHLY and CDR2 as FYNNEI. The CDR3 DNA reads as TGTGCCAGCGGACTCCTAGGGGTCGCTGAAGCTTTCTTT. As protein: CASGLLGVAEAFF.

This clone has a count of ten or more. The chain couples TRBV5-1 to TRBJ2-3; D unresolved. From germline, CDR1 is SGHRS and CDR2 YFSETQ. V lost 0 bases to trimming and J lost 2 bases, with 13 bases between them. CDR3 length: 16 amino acids. This CDR3 is CASSLDGQLHTDTQYF. The CDR3 DNA reads TGCGCCAGCAGCTTGGATGGTCAGCTACACACAGATACGCAGTATTTT.

CDR3 loop: CASSPIGQWRNTIYF. CDR3 sequence (DNA): TGTGCCAGCAGCCCTATCGGACAGTGGCGAAACACCATATATTTT. The chain links TRBV7-2 to TRBJ1-3, with a weak D call TRBD1 (6 bases). This CDR3 has 15 amino acids. The germline V and J ends were trimmed by 5 bases and 5 bases, with 16 bases remaining between them. Germline V CDR1 and CDR2: SGHTA, FQGNSA.

V is TRBV2 and J is TRBJ1-4; D remains unclear. The CDR3 has 11 amino acids. V shed 7 bases and J shed 8 bases, with 8 bases lying between them. Germline CDR1 reads SNHLY; CDR2 reads FYNNEI. CDR3 protein: CASMYVEKLFF. As DNA, the CDR3 is TGTGCCAGCATGTATGTCGAAAAACTGTTTTTT. Combining the CDR3 with reference TRBV2 and TRBJ1-4 gives the whole variable domain EPEVTQTPSHQVTQMGQEVILRCVPISNHLYFYWYRQILGQKVEFLVSFYNNEISEKSEIFDDQFSVERPDGSNFTLKIRSTKLEDSAMYFCASMYVEKLFFGSGTQLSVL.

This clone appeared a single time. The V call is TRBV7-9, the J call TRBJ2-7; D might be TRBD1 or TRBD2, each matching 5 bases. The CDR3 length is 13 residues. Trimming removed 4 bases from V and 4 bases from J, with 11 bases in between. Germline V gene lookup returns CDR1 SEHNR and CDR2 FQNEAQ (reference sequence). The CDR3 DNA reads TGTGCCAGCAGCTACAATGGGGGTTACGAGCAGTACTTC. Protein sequence: CASSYNGGYEQYF.

V usage is TRBV30 and J usage is TRBJ2-4; perhaps TRBD2 as D (7 bases). Trimming took 0 bases from V and 2 from J, leaving 11 bases between them. Germline CDR1 is GTSNPN and CDR2 is SVGIG (reference sequence). The CDR3 covers 15 residues. The CDR3 region is CAWSVAGATKNIQYF. The CDR3 region has the DNA TGTGCCTGGAGTGTTGCGGGGGCAACCAAAAACATTCAGTACTTC.

J is TRBJ2-2 and V is TRBV4-2, with 8 positions matching TRBD2. Germline assignment: CDR1 LGHNA and CDR2 YNFKEQ. This CDR3 comprises 18 residues. The junction had 11 bases not matched to a gene; V was cut back by 4 bases and J by 1 base. The CDR3 DNA sequence: TGTGCCAGCAGCCCCCGATGGGGAGCGGGGGAGAACACCGGGGAGCTGTTTTTT. This codes for CASSPRWGAGENTGELFF.

The J gene is TRBJ2-2, the V gene TRBV10-1, with D perhaps assigned TRBD1 or TRBD2 (5 bases each). Between the trimmed V and J ends, which lost 3 bases and 4 bases, there was a span of 9 bases. Germline V gene data show CDR1 as WNHNN and CDR2 as SYGVQD (reference sequence). This CDR3 spans 14 amino acids. CDR3 amino acids: CASSDAGATGELFF. CDR3 nucleotide sequence: TGCGCCAGCAGTGACGCCGGGGCCACCGGGGAGCTGTTTTTT.

The chain couples TRBV30 to TRBJ2-7, with TRBD1 matching over 10 bases. Germline loops: CDR1 GTSNPN, CDR2 SVGIG (reference sequence). The CDR3 covers 14 residues. V shed 5 bases, J shed 6 bases, and the junction held 10 bases outside the gene matches. The CDR3 region is CAWGGQGSWGEQYF. The CDR3 DNA sequence: TGTGCCTGGGGGGGACAGGGGTCCTGGGGCGAGCAGTACTTC.

The chain joins TRBV7-2 to TRBJ1-6; no clear D gene. This CDR3 is built from 13 residues. Germline CDR1 and CDR2: SGHTA and FQGNSA. Trimming took off 11 bases at V and 8 bases at J, with 16 bases between the two ends. The CDR3 here is CAGSAATDSPLHF. In DNA form, the CDR3 reads TGTGCCGGTAGCGCGGCCACGGATTCACCCCTCCACTTT.